Following are 3 T cell receptor beta chains from one sample sequenced in a study of blood T cell repertoires in COVID-19. TCRdb keeps only in-frame clones here, not all; method: immunoSEQ multiplex PCR. The sample has over 150,000 clones, approximately 83% seen once. The sample was peripheral blood. The receptors were gathered from an elderly woman with acute or convalescent COVID-19.

This rearrangement joins TRBV6-1 to TRBJ1-1; possibly TRBD1 for D (5 bases). CDR3 length: 14 amino acids. V lost 0 bases, J lost 3 bases, and 8 bases lay in between. Germline V gene data show CDR1 as MNHNS and CDR2 as SASEGT. CDR3 in DNA: TGTGCCAGCAGTGAAGCGGGGGAGGACACTGAAGCTTTCTTT. Translation gives CASSEAGEDTEAFF.

The chain combines TRBV19 with TRBJ1-1, with D possibly matching TRBD1 (5 bases). This CDR3 has 14 amino acids. V was trimmed by 7 bases and J by 0 bases, leaving 12 bases between them. Germline values: CDR1 LNHDA, CDR2 SQIVND (reference sequence). The CDR3 here is CASKAGVVNTEAFF. The CDR3 region has the DNA TGTGCCAGTAAAGCGGGGGTGGTGAACACTGAAGCTTTCTTT.

The chain carries TRBV11-2 and TRBJ1-1; no clear D gene. V lost 6 bases to trimming and J lost 2 bases, with 10 bases between them. This CDR3 is 13 amino acids long. Germline lookup yields CDR1 SGHAT and CDR2 FQNNGV. The CDR3 nucleotides read TGTGCCAGCAGGCTTACAGTAAACACTGAAGCTTTCTTT. This translates into CASRLTVNTEAFF.